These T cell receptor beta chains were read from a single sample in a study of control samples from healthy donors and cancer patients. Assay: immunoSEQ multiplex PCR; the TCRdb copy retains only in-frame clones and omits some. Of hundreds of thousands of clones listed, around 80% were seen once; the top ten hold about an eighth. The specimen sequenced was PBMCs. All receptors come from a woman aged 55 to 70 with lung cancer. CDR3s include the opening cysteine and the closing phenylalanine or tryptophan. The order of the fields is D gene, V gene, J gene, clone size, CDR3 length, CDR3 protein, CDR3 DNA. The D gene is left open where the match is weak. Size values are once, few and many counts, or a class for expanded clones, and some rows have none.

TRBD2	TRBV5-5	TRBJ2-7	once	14	CASSQRLAESLQYF	TGTGCCAGCAGCCAGAGACTAGCGGAGTCCCTACAGTACTTC
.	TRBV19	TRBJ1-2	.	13	CASSIQTFYGYTF	TGTGCCAGTAGTATACAGACCTTCTATGGCTACACCTTC
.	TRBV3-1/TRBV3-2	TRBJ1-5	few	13	CASSSQGAQPQHF	TGTGCCAGCAGCTCACAGGGAGCACAGCCCCAGCATTTT
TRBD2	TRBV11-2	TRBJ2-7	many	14	CASRRLASSYEQYF	TGTGCCAGCAGGCGACTAGCGAGCTCCTACGAGCAGTACTTC
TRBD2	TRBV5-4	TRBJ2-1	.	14	CASSSGLAVNEQFF	TGTGCCAGCAGCTCCGGACTAGCGGTGAATGAGCAGTTCTTC
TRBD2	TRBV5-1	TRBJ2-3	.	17	CASSVNPSGGGADTQYF	TGCGCCAGCAGCGTGAACCCTAGCGGGGGAGGGGCAGATACGCAGTATTTT
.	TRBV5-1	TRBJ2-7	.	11	CASSLQGEQYF	TGCGCCAGCAGCTTGCAGGGCGAGCAGTACTTC
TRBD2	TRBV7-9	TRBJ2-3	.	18	CASSSIPRTSGSTDTQYF	TGTGCCAGCAGCTCGATACCGCGGACTAGCGGGAGCACAGATACGCAGTATTTT
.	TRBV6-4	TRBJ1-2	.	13	CASGLGRGDGYTF	TGTGCCAGCGGCTTGGGGAGGGGTGATGGCTACACCTTC
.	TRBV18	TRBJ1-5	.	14	CASSPAGLNQPQHF	TGTGCCAGCTCACCGGCGGGGCTGAATCAGCCCCAGCATTTT
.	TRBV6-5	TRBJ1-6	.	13	CASRSTTNSPLHF	TGTGCCAGCAGATCGACAACCAATTCACCCCTCCACTTT
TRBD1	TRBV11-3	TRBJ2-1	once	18	CASSLDGTRGQGYNEQFF	TGTGCCAGCAGCTTAGATGGGACCCGGGGACAGGGATACAATGAGCAGTTCTTC
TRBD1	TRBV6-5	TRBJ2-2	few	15	CASSPTGTEGTVEFF	TGTGCCAGCAGCCCGACCGGGACAGAGGGAACTGTTGAGTTTTTT
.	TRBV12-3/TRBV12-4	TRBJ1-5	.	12	CASSLAGQPQHF	TGTGCCAGCAGTTTAGCAGGACAGCCCCAGCATTTT
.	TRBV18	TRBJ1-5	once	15	CASSLLGGMDQPQHF	TGTGCCAGCTCACTCCTGGGGGGTATGGATCAGCCCCAGCATTTT
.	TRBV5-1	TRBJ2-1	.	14	CASSLVGQYNEQFF	TGCGCCAGCAGCTTGGTTGGACAGTACAATGAGCAGTTCTTC
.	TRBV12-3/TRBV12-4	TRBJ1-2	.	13	CASNPGSDYGYTF	TGTGCCAGCAACCCGGGGAGCGACTATGGCTACACCTTC
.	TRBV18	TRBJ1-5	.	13	CASSEWSNQPQHF	TGTGCCAGCTCGGAGTGGAGCAATCAGCCCCAGCATTTT
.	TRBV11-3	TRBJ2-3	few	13	CASSSGPEVSQYF	TGTGCCAGCAGCTCCGGGCCGGAGGTTTCGCAGTATTTT
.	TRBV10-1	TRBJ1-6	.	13	CASSESRESPLHF	TGCGCCAGCAGTGAGTCGAGAGAGTCACCCCTCCACTTT
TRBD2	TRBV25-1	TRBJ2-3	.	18	CASSLRLAGAPGADTQYF	TGTGCCAGCAGTCTACGACTAGCGGGGGCCCCGGGGGCAGATACGCAGTATTTT
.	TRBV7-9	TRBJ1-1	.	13	CASSLGESELAFF	TGTGCCAGCAGCCTGGGGGAGTCCGAGCTAGCTTTCTTT
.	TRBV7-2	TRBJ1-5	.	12	CASSLAQRPQHF	TGTGCCAGCAGCTTAGCCCAGAGGCCCCAGCATTTT
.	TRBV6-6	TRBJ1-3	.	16	CASSSQQGLKGNTIYF	TGTGCCAGCAGTTCCCAACAGGGATTAAAAGGAAACACCATATATTTT
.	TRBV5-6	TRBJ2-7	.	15	CASSLERGSEDEQYF	TGTGCCAGCAGCTTGGAAAGGGGTTCGGAAGACGAGCAGTACTTC
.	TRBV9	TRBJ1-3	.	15	CASSRRGNSGNTIYF	TGTGCCAGCAGCCGGAGGGGGAACTCTGGAAACACCATATATTTT
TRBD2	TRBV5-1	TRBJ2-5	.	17	CASSWTSGIYTQETQYF	TGCGCCAGCAGCTGGACTAGCGGGATATACACTCAAGAGACCCAGTACTTC
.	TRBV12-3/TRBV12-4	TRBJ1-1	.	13	CASSTAGNPEAFF	TGTGCCAGCAGTACGGCAGGGAACCCTGAAGCTTTCTTT
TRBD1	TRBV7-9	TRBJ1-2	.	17	CASSFFSWDRRPYGYTF	TGTGCCAGCAGCTTCTTTTCCTGGGACAGAAGACCTTATGGCTACACCTTC
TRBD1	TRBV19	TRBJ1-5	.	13	CASMGQGRQPQHF	TGTGCCAGTATGGGACAGGGTCGTCAGCCCCAGCATTTT
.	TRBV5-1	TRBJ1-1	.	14	CASSPVGGWTEAFF	TGCGCCAGCAGCCCGGTTGGGGGTTGGACTGAAGCTTTCTTT
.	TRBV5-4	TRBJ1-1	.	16	CASSQGRGALNTEAFF	TGTGCCAGCAGCCAAGGCAGGGGAGCCTTGAACACTGAAGCTTTCTTT
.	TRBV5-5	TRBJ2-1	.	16	CASSPILARSYNEQFF	TGTGCCAGCAGCCCCATACTAGCTCGGTCCTACAATGAGCAGTTCTTC
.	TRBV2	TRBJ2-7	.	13	CASRGTSSYEQYF	TGTGCCAGCAGGGGGACATCTTCCTACGAGCAGTACTTC
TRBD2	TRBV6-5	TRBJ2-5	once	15	CASSFSGRTPETQYF	TGTGCCAGCAGCTTTAGCGGGAGGACCCCCGAGACCCAGTACTTC
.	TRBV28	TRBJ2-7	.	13	CASNPGTFYEQYF	TGTGCCAGCAACCCCGGGACTTTCTACGAGCAGTACTTC
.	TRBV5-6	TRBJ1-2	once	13	CATRGGSNYGYTF	TGTGCCACTAGGGGGGGTTCTAACTATGGCTACACCTTC
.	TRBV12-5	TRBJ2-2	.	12	CASGLVPGELFF	TGTGCTAGTGGTTTGGTGCCCGGGGAGCTGTTTTTT
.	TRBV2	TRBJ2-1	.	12	CASRYFHNEQFF	TGTGCCAGCAGATACTTCCACAATGAGCAGTTCTTC
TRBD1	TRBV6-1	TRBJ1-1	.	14	CASRGQALNTEAFF	TGTGCCAGCAGAGGACAGGCGCTGAACACTGAAGCTTTCTTT
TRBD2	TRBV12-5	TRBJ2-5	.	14	CASGLAGGRETQYF	TGTGCTAGTGGTCTAGCGGGGGGGCGGGAGACCCAGTACTTC
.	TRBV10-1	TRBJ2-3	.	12	CASGDLTDTQYF	TGCGCCAGCGGGGACCTCACAGATACGCAGTATTTT
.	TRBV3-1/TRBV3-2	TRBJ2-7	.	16	CASSQGTGRRAYEQYF	TGTGCCAGCAGCCAAGGAACAGGGCGACGGGCCTACGAGCAGTACTTC
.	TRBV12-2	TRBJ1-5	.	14	CASRSVDTDQPQHF	TGTGCAAGTCGTTCCGTCGACACGGATCAGCCCCAGCATTTT